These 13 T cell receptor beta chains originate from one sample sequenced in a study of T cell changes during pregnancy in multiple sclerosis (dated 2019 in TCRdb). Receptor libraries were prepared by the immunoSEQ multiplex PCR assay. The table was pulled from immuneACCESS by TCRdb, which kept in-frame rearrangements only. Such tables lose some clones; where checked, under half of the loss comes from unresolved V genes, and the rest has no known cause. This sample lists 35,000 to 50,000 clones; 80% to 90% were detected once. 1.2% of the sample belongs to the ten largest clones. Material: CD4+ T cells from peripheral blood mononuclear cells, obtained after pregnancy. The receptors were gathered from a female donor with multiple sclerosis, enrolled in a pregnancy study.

CDR3 residues: CASSLGAGRSGYTF. The CDR3 DNA follows: TGTGCCAGCAGCTTAGGGGCAGGGAGGTCCGGCTACACCTTC. The chain is built from TRBV7-9 and TRBJ1-2; a weak D match, TRBD1 (5 bases). CDR3 length: 14 residues. V lost 1 base and J 8 bases, leaving 14 bases between the germline ends. The germline V gene has CDR1 SEHNR and CDR2 FQNEAQ (reference sequence).

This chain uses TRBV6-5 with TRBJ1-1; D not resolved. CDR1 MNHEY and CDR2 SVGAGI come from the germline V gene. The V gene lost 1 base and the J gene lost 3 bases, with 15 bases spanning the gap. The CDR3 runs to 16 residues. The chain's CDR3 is CASSYFSRGQDTEAFF. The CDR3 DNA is TGTGCCAGCAGTTACTTTTCCCGGGGTCAGGACACTGAAGCTTTCTTT.

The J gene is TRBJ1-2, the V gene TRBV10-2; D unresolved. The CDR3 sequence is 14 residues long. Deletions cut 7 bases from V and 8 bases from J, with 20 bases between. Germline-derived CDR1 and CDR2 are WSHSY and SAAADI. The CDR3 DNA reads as TGCGCCAGCACTGGGTCGGAAGGCGGAGGCGGCTACACCTTC. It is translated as CASTGSEGGGGYTF.

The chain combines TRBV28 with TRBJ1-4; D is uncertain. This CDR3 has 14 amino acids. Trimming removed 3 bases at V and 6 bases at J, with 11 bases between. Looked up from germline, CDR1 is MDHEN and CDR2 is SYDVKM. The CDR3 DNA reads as TGTGCCAGCAGTTTCGACACAGAAGATGAAAAACTGTTTTTT. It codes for CASSFDTEDEKLFF. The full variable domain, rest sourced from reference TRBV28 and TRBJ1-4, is DVKVTQSSRYLVKRTGEKVFLECVQDMDHENMFWYRQDPGLGLRLIYFSYDVKMKEKGDIPEGYSVSREKKERFSLILESASTNQTSMYLCASSFDTEDEKLFFGSGTQLSVL.

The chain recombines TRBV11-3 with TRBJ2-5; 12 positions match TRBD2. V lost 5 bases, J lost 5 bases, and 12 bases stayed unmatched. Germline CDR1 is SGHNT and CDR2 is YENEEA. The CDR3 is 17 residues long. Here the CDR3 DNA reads TGTGCCAGCAGCCCCGGGGCTAGCGGGAGGGCCCGGGAGACCCAGTACTTC. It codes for CASSPGASGRARETQYF.

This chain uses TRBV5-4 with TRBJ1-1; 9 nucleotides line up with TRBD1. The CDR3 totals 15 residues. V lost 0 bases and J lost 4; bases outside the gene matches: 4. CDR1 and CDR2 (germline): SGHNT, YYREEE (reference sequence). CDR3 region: CASSLDRGRPTEAFF. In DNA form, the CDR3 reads TGTGCCAGCAGCTTGGACAGGGGGCGCCCCACTGAAGCTTTCTTT.

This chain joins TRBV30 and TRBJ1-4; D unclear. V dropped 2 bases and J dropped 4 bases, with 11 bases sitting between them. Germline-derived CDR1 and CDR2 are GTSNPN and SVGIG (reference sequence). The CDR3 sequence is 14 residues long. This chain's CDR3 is CAWSSADLNEKLFF. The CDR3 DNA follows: TGTGCCTGGAGTTCAGCGGACCTTAATGAAAAACTGTTTTTT.

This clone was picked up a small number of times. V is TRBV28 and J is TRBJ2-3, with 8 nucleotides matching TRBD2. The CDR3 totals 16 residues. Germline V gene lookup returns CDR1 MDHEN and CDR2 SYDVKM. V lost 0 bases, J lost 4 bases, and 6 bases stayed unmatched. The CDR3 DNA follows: TGTGCCAGCAGTTTATGGAGCGGGAGTCTGTCAGATACGCAGTATTTT. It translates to CASSLWSGSLSDTQYF.

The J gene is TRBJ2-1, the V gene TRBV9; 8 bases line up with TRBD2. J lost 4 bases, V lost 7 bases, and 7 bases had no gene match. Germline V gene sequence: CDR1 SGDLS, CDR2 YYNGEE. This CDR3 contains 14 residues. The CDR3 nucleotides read TGTGCCAGCGGGGGAGCGGGAGATTACAATGAGCAGTTCTTC. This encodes CASGGAGDYNEQFF. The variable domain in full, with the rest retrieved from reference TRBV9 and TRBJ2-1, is DSGVTQTPKHLITATGQRVTLRCSPRSGDLSVYWYQQSLDQGLQFLIQYYNGEERAKGNILERFSAQQFPDLHSELNLSSLELGDSALYFCASGGAGDYNEQFFGPGTRLTVL.

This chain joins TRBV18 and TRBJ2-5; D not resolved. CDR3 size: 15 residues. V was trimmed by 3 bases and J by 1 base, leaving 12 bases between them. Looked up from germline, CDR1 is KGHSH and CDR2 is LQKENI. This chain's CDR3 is CASSPRGATQETQYF. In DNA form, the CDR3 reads TGTGCCAGCTCACCCCGAGGAGCTACCCAAGAGACCCAGTACTTC.

This CDR3 is CASSGGLPFSYEQYF. DNA for the CDR3: TGTGCCAGCAGTGGTGGACTCCCCTTCTCCTACGAGCAGTACTTC. This chain links TRBV6-5 with TRBJ2-7, with D perhaps matching TRBD2 (5 bases). From germline, CDR1 is MNHEY and CDR2 SVGAGI. The CDR3 is 15 residues long. Trimming cost V 5 bases and J 0 bases, with 14 bases left between them.

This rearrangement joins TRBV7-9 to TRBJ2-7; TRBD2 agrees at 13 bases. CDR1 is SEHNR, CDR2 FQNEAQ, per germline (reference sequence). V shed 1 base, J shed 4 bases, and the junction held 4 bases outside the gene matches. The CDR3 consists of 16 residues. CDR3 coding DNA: TGTGCCAGCAGCTTAGGACCGGGACTAGCGGGATACGAGCAGTACTTC. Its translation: CASSLGPGLAGYEQYF.

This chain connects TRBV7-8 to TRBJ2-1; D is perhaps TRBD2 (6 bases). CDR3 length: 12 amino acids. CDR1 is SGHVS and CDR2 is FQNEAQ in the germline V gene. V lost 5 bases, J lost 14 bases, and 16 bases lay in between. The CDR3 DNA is TGTGCCAGCAGCCCCGCCACTGGGGGGAAGTTCTTC. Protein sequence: CASSPATGGKFF.